This T cell receptor beta chain comes out of a study of cytomegalovirus exposure and HLA in healthy donors. Study overall: One earlier analysis, a look at 150 million to 200 million T cells, found more than 100 million unique TCR beta sequences.

V lost 5 bases and J lost 3, with 17 bases in between. The CDR3 contains 16 residues. Germline V gives CDR1 SGHAT, CDR2 FQNNGV. PCR used 60 Vbeta primers and 13 Jbeta primers. Repertoires were generated with immunoSEQ multiplex PCR, while TCRdb's copy carries only in-frame clones and drops some. The sample lists about 160,000 clones, around 82% occurring once. The chain is built from TRBV11-2 and TRBJ1-3, with no clear D. What was sequenced was PBMCs. The clonotype comes from a man aged 50 or older in good health and CMV-seropositive. In nucleotides, the CDR3 is TGTGCCAGCAGCCCTCCCCCGGGAGCTCGTGGAAACACCATATATTTT. Protein product: CASSPPPGARGNTIYF.